One and the same sample provided the 4 T cell receptor beta chains below, sequenced in a study of beta chain features in type 1 diabetes. The authors reverse transcribed all of the isolated RNA, so sequencing captured expressed TCRB transcripts. Only in-frame clones appear in the TCRdb table, and some are missing; sequencing was by immunoSEQ multiplex PCR. Of some 110,000 clones in the sample, about 17% were seen once. These receptors have no identified antigens. Study-level results: Moderate yet significant TCRB CDR3 shortening was seen in Type 1 diabetes patients in all four CD4+ subsets.

The sample was central memory CD4+ T cells from blood. The receptors shown here come from a man aged 25-40 years with type 1 diabetes.

As regards this clone: With a much larger clone just one base away, this may be a read error. The chain employs TRBV9 and TRBJ2-1; D call uncertain. With 0 bases removed from V and 0 bases from J, the gap between germline ends came to 7 bases. The germline V gene has CDR1 SGDLS and CDR2 YYNGEE. The length of the CDR3 is 15 residues. The CDR3 sequence is CASSVDPSSYNEQFF. CDR3 DNA sequence: TGTGCCAGCAGCGTAGACCCCAGCTCCTACAATGAGCAGTTCTTC.

This clone was counted between two and nine times. The gene calls are TRBV4-3 and TRBJ2-3, with D unresolved. CDR1 is LGHNA and CDR2 is YSLEER in the germline V gene. Trimming cost V 0 bases and J 0 bases, with 7 bases left between them. This CDR3 comprises 15 residues. The CDR3 DNA sequence: TGCGCCAGCAGCCAAGAGACCAGTAGCACAGATACGCAGTATTTT. It translates to CASSQETSSTDTQYF.

The rearrangement uses TRBV7-2 and TRBJ1-6; D gene unclear. This CDR3 contains 15 residues. Between the trimmed V and J ends, which lost 2 bases and 6 bases, there was a span of 11 bases. Germline values: CDR1 SGHTA, CDR2 FQGNSA. For the CDR3, the DNA is TGTGCCAGCAGCTTACACCGGCAGTTTAATTCACCCCTCCACTTT. It translates to CASSLHRQFNSPLHF.

The chain is built from TRBV10-3 and TRBJ1-2; 7 nucleotides agree with TRBD1. Germline V gene lookup returns CDR1 ENHRY and CDR2 SYGVKD. The ends lost 6 bases at V and 7 bases at J; junction bases unmatched: 5. CDR3 length equals 12 residues. This CDR3 reads CAISLGQSGYTF. CDR3 coding DNA: TGTGCCATCAGCCTGGGACAGTCTGGCTACACCTTC.